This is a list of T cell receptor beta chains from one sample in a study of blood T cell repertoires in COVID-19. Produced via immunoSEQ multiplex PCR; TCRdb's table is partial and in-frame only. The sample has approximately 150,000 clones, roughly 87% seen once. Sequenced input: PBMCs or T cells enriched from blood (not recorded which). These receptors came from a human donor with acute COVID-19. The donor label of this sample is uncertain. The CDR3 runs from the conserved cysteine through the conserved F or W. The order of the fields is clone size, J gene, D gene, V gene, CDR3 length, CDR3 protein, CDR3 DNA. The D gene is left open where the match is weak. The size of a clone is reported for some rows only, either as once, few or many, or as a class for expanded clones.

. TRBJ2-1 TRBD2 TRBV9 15 CASSAGTSGYNEQFF TGTGCCAGCAGTGCCGGGACTAGCGGATACAATGAGCAGTTCTTC
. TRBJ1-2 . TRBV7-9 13 CASSLGLEHGYTF TGTGCCAGCAGCTTAGGACTGGAACATGGCTACACCTTC
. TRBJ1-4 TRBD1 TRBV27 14 CAPVRRGRGEKLFF TGTGCCCCCGTTAGGAGGGGGCGGGGTGAAAAACTGTTTTTT
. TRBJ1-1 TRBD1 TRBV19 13 CASTGTVGGWAFF TGTGCCAGTACCGGGACAGTAGGGGGGTGGGCTTTCTTT
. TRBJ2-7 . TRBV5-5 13 CASSLATGYEQYF TGTGCCAGCAGCTTGGCGACGGGCTACGAGCAGTACTTC
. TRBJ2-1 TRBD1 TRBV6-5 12 CASRGLQGAKFF TGTGCCAGCAGGGGCCTACAGGGGGCGAAGTTCTTC
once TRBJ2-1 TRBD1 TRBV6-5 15 CASRTTGQGYNEQFF TGTGCCAGCAGGACAACGGGACAGGGTTACAATGAGCAGTTCTTC
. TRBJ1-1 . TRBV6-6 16 CASSYAPDRPNTEAFF TGTGCCAGCAGTTACGCCCCCGACAGACCAAACACTGAAGCTTTCTTT
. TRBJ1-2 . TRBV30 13 CAWSATFYYGYTF TGTGCCTGGAGTGCCACTTTTTACTATGGCTACACCTTC
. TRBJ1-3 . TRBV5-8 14 CASSLGDRGNTIYF TGTGCCAGCAGCTTAGGTGACAGAGGAAACACCATATATTTT
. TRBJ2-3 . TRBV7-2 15 CASSLAGGAGDTQYF TGTGCCAGCAGCTTAGCAGGGGGCGCGGGGGATACGCAGTATTTT
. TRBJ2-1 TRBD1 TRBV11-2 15 CASSSPGTGEDEQFF TGTGCCAGCAGCTCACCCGGGACAGGGGAGGATGAGCAGTTCTTC
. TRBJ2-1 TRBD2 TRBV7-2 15 CASSLAGGGRGEQFF TGTGCCAGCAGCTTAGCCGGGGGGGGGCGCGGTGAGCAGTTCTTC
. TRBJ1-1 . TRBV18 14 CASSPLTTNTEAFF TGTGCCAGCTCACCTCTAACGACAAACACTGAAGCTTTCTTT
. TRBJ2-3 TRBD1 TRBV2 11 CASSWDRVKYF TGTGCCAGCAGTTGGGACAGGGTCAAGTATTTT